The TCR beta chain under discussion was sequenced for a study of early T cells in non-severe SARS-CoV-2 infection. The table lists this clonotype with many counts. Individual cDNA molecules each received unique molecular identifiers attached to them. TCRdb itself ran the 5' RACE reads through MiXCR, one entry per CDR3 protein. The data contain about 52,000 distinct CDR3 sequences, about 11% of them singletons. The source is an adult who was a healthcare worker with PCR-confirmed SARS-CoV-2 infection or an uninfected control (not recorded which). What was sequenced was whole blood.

The CDR3: CSARDGSGEVTQYF. The CDR3 coding sequence is TGCAGTGCTAGAGATGGATCGGGAGAGGTGACCCAGTACTTC. This chain uses TRBV20-1 with TRBJ2-5; a weak D match, TRBD2 (6 bases). This CDR3 comprises 14 residues. Germline values: CDR1 DFQATT, CDR2 SNEGSKA (reference sequence). V was clipped by 0 bases and J by 7 bases, with 15 bases between them.